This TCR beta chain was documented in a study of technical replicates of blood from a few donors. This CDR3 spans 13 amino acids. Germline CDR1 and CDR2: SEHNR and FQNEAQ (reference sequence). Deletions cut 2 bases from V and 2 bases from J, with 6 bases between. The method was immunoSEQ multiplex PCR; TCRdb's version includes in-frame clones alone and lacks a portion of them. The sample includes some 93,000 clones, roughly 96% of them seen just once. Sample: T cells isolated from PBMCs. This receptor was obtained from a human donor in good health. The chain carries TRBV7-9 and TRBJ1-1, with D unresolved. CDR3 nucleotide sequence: TGTGCCAGCAGCTTAATCGTAAACACTGAAGCTTTCTTT. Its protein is CASSLIVNTEAFF.